Here is one TCR beta chain with its context. Its antigen is undetermined. This entry is derived from a study of fetal regulatory T cell absence and autoimmunity. From germline, CDR1 is MNHNY and CDR2 SVGAGI (reference sequence). V was cut by 7 bases and J by 9 bases, with 18 bases left in between. The CDR3 spans 13 residues. Sequencing used immunoSEQ multiplex PCR; TCRdb keeps in-frame clones, though not all of them. The sample carries roughly 95,000 clones, around 72% recorded once. Study-level points and caveats: Compared with cord blood, pancreas showed oligoclonal TCR enrichment, some clones over 80-fold.

J is TRBJ1-2 and V is TRBV6-6; D uncertain. The receptor was isolated from a male donor with IPEX syndrome. The sequenced sample was pancreas tissue. The CDR3 region has the DNA TGTGCCAGCACCGTAGACGTTATGTTGCGCTACACCTTC. Translated, it gives CASTVDVMLRYTF.